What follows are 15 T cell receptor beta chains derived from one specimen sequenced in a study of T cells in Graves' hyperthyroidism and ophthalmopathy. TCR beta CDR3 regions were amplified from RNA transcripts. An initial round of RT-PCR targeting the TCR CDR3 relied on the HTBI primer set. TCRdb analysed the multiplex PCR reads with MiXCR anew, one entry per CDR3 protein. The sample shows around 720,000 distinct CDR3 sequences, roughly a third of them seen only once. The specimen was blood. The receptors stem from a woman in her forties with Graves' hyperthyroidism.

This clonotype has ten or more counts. For the CDR3, the DNA is TGCGCCAGCAGGGACATCTCCGGAAACACCATATATTTT. Its translation: CASRDISGNTIYF. V usage is TRBV4-3 and J usage is TRBJ1-3; perhaps TRBD1 as D (5 bases). CDR1 and CDR2 from the germline V gene are LGHNA and YSLEER. This CDR3 has 13 amino acids. V was shortened by 6 bases and J by 4 bases, with 10 bases between the two germline ends.

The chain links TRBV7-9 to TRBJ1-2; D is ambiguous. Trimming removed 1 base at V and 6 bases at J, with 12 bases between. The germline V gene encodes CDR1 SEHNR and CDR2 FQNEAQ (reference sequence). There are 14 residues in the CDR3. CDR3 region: CASSLGDIAHGYTF. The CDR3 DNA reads TGTGCCAGCAGCTTAGGAGACATCGCACATGGCTACACCTTC.

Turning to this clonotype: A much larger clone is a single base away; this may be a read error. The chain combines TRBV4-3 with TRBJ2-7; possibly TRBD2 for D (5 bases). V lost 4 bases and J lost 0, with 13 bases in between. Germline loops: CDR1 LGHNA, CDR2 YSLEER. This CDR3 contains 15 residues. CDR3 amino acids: CASSPQRKVSYEQYF. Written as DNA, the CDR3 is TGCGCCAGCAGCCCACAGCGGAAGGTCTCCTACGAGCAGTACTTC.

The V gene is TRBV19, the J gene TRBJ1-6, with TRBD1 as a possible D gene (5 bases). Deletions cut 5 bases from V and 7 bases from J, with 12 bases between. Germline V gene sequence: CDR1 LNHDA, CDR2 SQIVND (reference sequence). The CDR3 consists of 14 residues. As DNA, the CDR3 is TGTGCCAGTAGTGGGGGACCAGGGAATTCACCCCTCCACTTT. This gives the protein CASSGGPGNSPLHF.

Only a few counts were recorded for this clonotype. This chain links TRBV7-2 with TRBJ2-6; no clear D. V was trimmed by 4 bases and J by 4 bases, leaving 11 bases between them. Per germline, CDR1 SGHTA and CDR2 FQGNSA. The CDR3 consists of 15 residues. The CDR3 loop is CASSWLSHGANVLTF. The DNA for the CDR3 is TGTGCCAGCAGCTGGCTGTCACACGGGGCCAACGTCCTGACTTTC.

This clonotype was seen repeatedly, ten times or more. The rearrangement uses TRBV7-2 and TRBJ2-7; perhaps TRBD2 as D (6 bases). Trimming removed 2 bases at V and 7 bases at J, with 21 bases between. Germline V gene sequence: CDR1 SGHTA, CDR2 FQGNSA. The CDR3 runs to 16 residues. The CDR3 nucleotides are TGTGCCAGCAGCTTACTTGTGGGACTTGAGCTCGGGGAGCAGTACTTC. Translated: CASSLLVGLELGEQYF.

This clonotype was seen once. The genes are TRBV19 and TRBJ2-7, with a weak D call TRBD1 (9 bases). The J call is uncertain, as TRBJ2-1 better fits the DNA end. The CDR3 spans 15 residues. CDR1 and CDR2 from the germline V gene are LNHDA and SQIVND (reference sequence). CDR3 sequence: CASSPGGTGLNEQFF. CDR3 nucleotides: TGTGCCAGTAGTCCGGGGGGGACAGGGCTCAATGAGCAGTTCTTC.

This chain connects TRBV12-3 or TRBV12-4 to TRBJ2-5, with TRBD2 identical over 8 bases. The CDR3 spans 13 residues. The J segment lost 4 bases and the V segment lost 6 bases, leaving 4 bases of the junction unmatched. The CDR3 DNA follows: TGTGCCAGCAGGCGGACTAGCCGAGAGACCCAGTACTTC. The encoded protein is CASRRTSRETQYF.

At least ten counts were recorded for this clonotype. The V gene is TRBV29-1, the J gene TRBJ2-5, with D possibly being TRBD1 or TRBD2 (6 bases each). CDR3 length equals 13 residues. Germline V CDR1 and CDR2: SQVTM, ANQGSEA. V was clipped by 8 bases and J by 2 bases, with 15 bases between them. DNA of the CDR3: TGCAGCTCGAAGGGGGGCGGGCAAGAGACCCAGTACTTC. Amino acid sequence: CSSKGGGQETQYF.

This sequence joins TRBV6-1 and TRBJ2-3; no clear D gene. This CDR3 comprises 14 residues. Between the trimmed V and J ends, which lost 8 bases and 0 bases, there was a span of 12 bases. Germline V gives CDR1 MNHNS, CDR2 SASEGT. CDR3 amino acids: CASEAATSTDTQYF. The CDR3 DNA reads TGTGCCAGCGAGGCGGCTACTAGCACAGATACGCAGTATTTT.

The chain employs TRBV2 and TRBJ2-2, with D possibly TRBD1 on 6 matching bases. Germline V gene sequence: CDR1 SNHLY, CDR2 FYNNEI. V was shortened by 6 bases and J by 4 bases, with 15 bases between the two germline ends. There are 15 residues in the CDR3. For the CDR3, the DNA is TGTGCCAGCAGCCCTAATACAGGGAGCACCGGGGAGCTGTTTTTT. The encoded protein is CASSPNTGSTGELFF.

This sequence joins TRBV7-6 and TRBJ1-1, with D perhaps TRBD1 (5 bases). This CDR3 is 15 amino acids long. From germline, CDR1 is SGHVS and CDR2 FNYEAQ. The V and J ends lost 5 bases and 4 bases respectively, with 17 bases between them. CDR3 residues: CASSAEGSIPTEAFF. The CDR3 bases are TGTGCCAGCAGCGCTGAGGGGTCAATCCCCACTGAAGCTTTCTTT.

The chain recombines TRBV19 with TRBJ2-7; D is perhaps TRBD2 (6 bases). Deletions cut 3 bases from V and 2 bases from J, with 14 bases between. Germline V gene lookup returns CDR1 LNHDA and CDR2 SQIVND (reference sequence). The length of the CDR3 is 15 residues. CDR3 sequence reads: CASSIQSGLTYEQYF. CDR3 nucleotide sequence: TGTGCCAGTAGTATTCAAAGCGGGCTGACCTACGAGCAGTACTTC.

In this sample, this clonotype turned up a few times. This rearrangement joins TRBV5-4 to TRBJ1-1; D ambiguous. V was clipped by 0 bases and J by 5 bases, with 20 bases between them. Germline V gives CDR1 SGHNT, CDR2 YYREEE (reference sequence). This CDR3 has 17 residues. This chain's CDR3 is CASSLASPGARGTEAFF. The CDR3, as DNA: TGTGCCAGCAGCTTGGCTTCCCCCGGTGCTCGGGGTACTGAAGCTTTCTTT.

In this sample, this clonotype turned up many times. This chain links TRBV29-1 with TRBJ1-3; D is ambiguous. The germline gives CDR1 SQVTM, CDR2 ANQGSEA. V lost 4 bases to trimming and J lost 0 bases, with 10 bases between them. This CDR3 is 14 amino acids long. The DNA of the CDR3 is TGCAGCGTTGTAGGCCCGAGCTCTGGAAACACCATATATTTT. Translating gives CSVVGPSSGNTIYF.